This TCR beta chain was documented in a study of T cell responses to AZD1222 COVID-19 vaccine. Whole-study findings and limits: At baseline, just 5 or 6 AZD1222 recipients tested seropositive. Spike-specific TCR breadth rose after two AZD1222 doses, and depth rose as well. Every sample of the repertoires postdated the peak T cell response.

Looked up from germline, CDR1 is SQVTM and CDR2 is ANQGSEA. The ends lost 4 bases at V and 9 bases at J; junction bases unmatched: 11. The CDR3 runs to 14 residues. This clone showed up just once. What it binds is unknown. This table comes from immunoSEQ multiplex PCR, and its TCRdb copy is limited to in-frame clones, with some not included. The sample holds about 130,000 clones, over 85% seen once. Sequencing used peripheral blood, obtained on day 0 of AZD1222 vaccination. This TCR was recovered from an adult in good health. This chain uses TRBV29-1 with TRBJ2-1; 8 bases fit TRBD2. CDR3 nucleotide sequence: TGCAGCGTTGGGCCCCCAGCGGGAGAAGGTGAGCAGTTCTTC. This encodes CSVGPPAGEGEQFF.